The rows below give T cell receptor beta chains drawn from one sample of a study of Graves' ophthalmopathy and Graves' hyperthyroidism. MiXCR was run by TCRdb on the multiplex PCR reads, yielding one entry per CDR3 protein. In the table there are 600,000 to 950,000 distinct CDR3 sequences, around 40% of which are singletons. The sample consisted of peripheral blood. These receptors came from an adult man with Graves' ophthalmopathy. The conserved cysteine and the conserved F or W are not part of the CDR3 here. The order of the fields is D gene, clone size, V gene, J gene, CDR3 protein. The D gene is left open where the match is weak. Clone sizes are given selectively: once, few, many, or a class where the clone is expanded.

D gene: TRBD1; clone size: -; V gene: TRBV6-5; J gene: TRBJ2-7; CDR3 protein: ASSYGTGFYEQY
D gene: TRBD1; clone size: -; V gene: TRBV2; J gene: TRBJ1-2; CDR3 protein: ASSDPGQLNYGYT
D gene: -; clone size: many; V gene: TRBV20-1; J gene: TRBJ1-2; CDR3 protein: SAPDYGYT
D gene: -; clone size: many; V gene: TRBV11-2; J gene: TRBJ1-6; CDR3 protein: ASSHGLYNSPLH
D gene: -; clone size: -; V gene: TRBV7-9; J gene: TRBJ2-2; CDR3 protein: ASSARDRGGELF
D gene: TRBD2; clone size: -; V gene: TRBV20-1; J gene: TRBJ2-5; CDR3 protein: SARDQSSGRFGTQY
D gene: TRBD1; clone size: -; V gene: TRBV19; J gene: TRBJ1-4; CDR3 protein: ASSLRQGATEKLF
D gene: TRBD1; clone size: few; V gene: TRBV12-3/TRBV12-4; J gene: TRBJ1-6; CDR3 protein: ASSYRGLSSPLH
D gene: -; clone size: -; V gene: TRBV12-3/TRBV12-4; J gene: TRBJ1-5; CDR3 protein: ASSLEWVNQPQH
D gene: -; clone size: -; V gene: TRBV10-3; J gene: TRBJ2-7; CDR3 protein: AIRRTEDPNNLSYEQY
D gene: -; clone size: once; V gene: TRBV4-2; J gene: TRBJ1-1; CDR3 protein: ASSQEEEKWPEAF